Each of the 14 T cell receptor beta chains below was sequenced from the same sample in a study of blood T cell repertoires in COVID-19. This table comes from immunoSEQ multiplex PCR, and its TCRdb copy is limited to in-frame clones, with some not included. The table has around 260,000 clones, less than 90% seen once. The sequencing sample was made of peripheral blood. The receptor source for this set is a human donor in a cohort sampled during active COVID-19.

The V and J genes are TRBV6-2 or TRBV6-3 and TRBJ2-7; TRBD2 aligns across 9 bases. The V segment lost 6 bases and the J segment 4 bases; nucleotides outside the gene matches: 4. Germline CDR1 MNHEY, CDR2 SVGEGT. This CDR3 region has 13 residues. CDR3 coding DNA: TGTGCCAGCAGCTATAGCGGGAGATACGAGCAGTACTTC. Translating it yields CASSYSGRYEQYF.

V and J are TRBV5-1 and TRBJ2-7; TRBD2 matches 13 bases. Germline trimming cut 3 bases from V and 2 bases from J; bases unmatched to any gene: 8. The CDR3 has 17 residues. CDR1 and CDR2 from the germline V gene are SGHRS and YFSETQ. DNA for the CDR3: TGCGCCAGCAGCTGGCCCCACACTAGCGGGGGGGCCTACGAGCAGTACTTC. Its protein is CASSWPHTSGGAYEQYF.

The V gene is TRBV7-9, the J gene TRBJ2-1; possible D gene TRBD2, 5 bases. Germline CDR1 SEHNR, CDR2 FQNEAQ (reference sequence). The CDR3 sequence is 14 residues long. Trimming removed 0 bases at V and 8 bases at J, with 11 bases between. CDR3 in amino acids: CASSLAGEGDEQFF. The CDR3, as DNA: TGTGCCAGCAGCTTAGCGGGAGAAGGTGATGAGCAGTTCTTC.

The rearrangement uses TRBV13 and TRBJ1-1, with D possibly TRBD1 on 5 matching bases. Germline CDR1 reads PRHDT; CDR2 reads FYEKMQ (reference sequence). This CDR3 comprises 14 residues. V lost 1 base, J lost 5 bases, and 11 bases lay in between. CDR3 in amino acids: CASSLVGRGTEAFF. CDR3 nucleotides: TGTGCCAGCAGCTTAGTGGGCCGGGGGACTGAAGCTTTCTTT. Together with reference TRBV13 and TRBJ1-1, the CDR3 gives the full variable domain: AAGVIQSPRHLIKEKRETATLKCYPIPRHDTVYWYQQGPGQDPQFLISFYEKMQSDKGSIPDRFSAQQFSDYHSELNMSSLELGDSALYFCASSLVGRGTEAFFGQGTRLTVV.

The chain couples TRBV28 to TRBJ1-6; 9 bases match TRBD1. This CDR3 has 18 amino acids. Germline trimming cut 9 bases from V and 0 bases from J; bases unmatched to any gene: 12. Germline V CDR1 and CDR2: MDHEN, SYDVKM. The CDR3 is CASSTGGALSSYNSPLHF. As DNA, the CDR3 is TGTGCCAGTTCAACAGGGGGCGCCTTGAGCTCCTATAATTCACCCCTCCACTTT.

The gene calls are TRBV11-2 and TRBJ1-6; D is unclear. Trimming took off 1 base at V and 0 bases at J, with 7 bases between the two ends. Germline values: CDR1 SGHAT, CDR2 FQNNGV. The CDR3 consists of 16 residues. The DNA of the CDR3 is TGTGCCAGCAGCTTAGGGCACAGCTCCTATAATTCACCCCTCCACTTT. Translation: CASSLGHSSYNSPLHF.

The chain carries TRBV6-2 or TRBV6-3 and TRBJ2-7, with D unresolved. CDR1 MNHEY and CDR2 SVGEGT come from the germline V gene. The CDR3 covers 11 residues. V was clipped by 5 bases and J by 5 bases, with 7 bases between them. CDR3 sequence: CASSTGHEQYF. The CDR3 nucleotides read TGTGCCAGCAGTACGGGTCACGAGCAGTACTTC.

The V and J genes are TRBV2 and TRBJ2-1; the D is unclear. The CDR3 is 14 amino acids. Trimming pared 7 bases from V and 0 bases from J, leaving 10 bases between. The germline V gene has CDR1 SNHLY and CDR2 FYNNEI. The CDR3 DNA follows: TGTGCCAGCACTCCGGGTCGCTCCTACAATGAGCAGTTCTTC. It yields the protein CASTPGRSYNEQFF.

Details on this clone: Other DNA sequences in the same sample also yield this CDR3. This chain connects TRBV18 to TRBJ2-1; possibly TRBD2 for D (6 bases). CDR3 length equals 14 residues. The germline V gene has CDR1 KGHSH and CDR2 LQKENI. Trimming pared 3 bases from V and 5 bases from J, leaving 11 bases between. In DNA, the CDR3 is TGTGCCAGCTCACCTCTGACTAGGAACAATGAGCAGTTCTTC. This sequence encodes CASSPLTRNNEQFF.

The sample holds a few counts of this clone. The chain recombines TRBV4-2 with TRBJ2-7; the D gene is possibly TRBD1 (6 bases). The germline CDR1 and CDR2 sequences are LGHNA and YNFKEQ. The V end was cut by 0 bases, the J end by 6 bases, with 15 bases between. The CDR3 has 15 amino acids. Here the CDR3 reads CASSQDRSRGSEQYF. In DNA form, the CDR3 reads TGTGCCAGCAGCCAAGATCGAAGCAGGGGTAGCGAGCAGTACTTC.

The chain uses TRBV27 and TRBJ2-1; the D gene is possibly TRBD1 (6 bases). This CDR3 has 16 residues. V was shortened by 2 bases and J by 7 bases, with 18 bases between the two germline ends. CDR1 MNHEY and CDR2 SMNVEV come from the germline V gene (reference sequence). The CDR3 loop is CASSLRRLQGGNEQFF. In DNA, the CDR3 is TGTGCCAGCAGTTTACGGCGTTTACAGGGTGGGAATGAGCAGTTCTTC.

The V call is TRBV19, the J call TRBJ2-1, with 10 bases aligning to TRBD1. V shed 1 base and J 7 bases; nucleotides not matched to a gene: 7. Germline CDR1 LNHDA, CDR2 SQIVND (reference sequence). The CDR3 has 16 residues. The CDR3 DNA follows: TGTGCCAGTAGTATAGCGGGGACAGGGGCCCGGAATGAGCAGTTCTTC. It is translated as CASSIAGTGARNEQFF.

The chain joins TRBV5-1 to TRBJ1-2, with 7 bases matching TRBD1. J lost 8 bases, V lost 4 bases, and 8 bases had no gene match. Germline CDR1 and CDR2: SGHRS and YFSETQ. CDR3 length equals 13 residues. CDR3 loop: CASSPTTGFGYTF. For the CDR3, the DNA is TGCGCCAGCAGCCCAACGACAGGGTTCGGCTACACCTTC. The full variable domain, with the rest looked up from reference TRBV5-1 and TRBJ1-2, is KAGVTQTPRYLIKTRGQQVTLSCSPISGHRSVSWYQQTPGQGLQFLFEYFSETQRNKGNFPGRFSGRQFSNSRSEMNVSTLELGDSALYLCASSPTTGFGYTFGSGTRLTVV.

This chain links TRBV6-2 or TRBV6-3 with TRBJ2-7, with D possibly TRBD2 on 7 matching bases. The germline gives CDR1 MNHEY, CDR2 SVGEGT. The CDR3 contains 15 residues. V was pared by 5 bases and J by 4 bases, with 18 bases between. In nucleotides, the CDR3 is TGTGCCAGCAGTCCCCGTGGGGGGGGGCTTTACGAGCAGTACTTC. Residues: CASSPRGGGLYEQYF.